This T cell receptor (beta chain) is from a study of cytomegalovirus exposure and HLA in healthy donors. Overall study context: The same platform was used for the 100 to 150 validation repertoires as for the 600 to 700 first-cohort repertoires, as reported in a later analysis. Study-wide findings and caveats: The study designated 150 or so TCR beta chains cytomegalovirus-associated. That first-cohort TCR clusters tended to co-occur in the 90 to 150 validation repertoires was found in a later analysis.

Assay used: immunoSEQ multiplex PCR; TCRdb lists only in-frame clones, some missing. The repertoire holds 200,000 or so clones, around 83% seen once, with under 15% in the top ten. This clone was detected only once. Its antigen is still unknown. V was trimmed by 3 bases and J by 2 bases, leaving 8 bases between them. The germline gives CDR1 SQVTM, CDR2 ANQGSEA. This CDR3 comprises 12 residues. Among the 120 or so subjects of the validation cohort, separate from the roughly 670-subject first cohort, were the donors. Input material: PBMCs. The sequence came from a woman younger than 45 in good health and CMV-seropositive. The chain has TRBV29-1 and TRBJ2-7; D is perhaps TRBD2 (6 bases). CDR3 loop: CSVEEGPYEQYF. CDR3 DNA: TGCAGCGTTGAGGAGGGTCCCTACGAGCAGTACTTC.